The rows below give T cell receptor beta chains drawn from one sample of a study of blood T cell repertoires in COVID-19. Here immunoSEQ multiplex PCR was the method, and the copy in TCRdb shows in-frame clones only, minus some. The sample shows approximately 490,000 clones, 70% to 90% of them seen only once. The sequenced sample consisted of PBMCs or T cells enriched from blood (not recorded which). The receptor set was obtained from a woman aged 60 to 75 who had recovered from COVID-19. Each CDR3 is given with its conserved first and last residue. The order of the fields is CDR3 DNA, CDR3 protein, D gene, V gene, J gene. The D gene is left open where the match is weak.

cdr3_nt: TGTGCCAGCAGGTTGGGGGGGAACGGCGGAAACACCATATATTTT; cdr3_aa: CASRLGGNGGNTIYF; d_call: .; v_call: TRBV28; j_call: TRBJ1-3
cdr3_nt: TGCGCCAGCAGCCAAGATCTGGGGGGGGAAAAACTGTTTTTT; cdr3_aa: CASSQDLGGEKLFF; d_call: .; v_call: TRBV4-1; j_call: TRBJ1-4
cdr3_nt: TGTGCCACCAGTGATTTACAGACCGGACAAGAGACCCAGTACTTC; cdr3_aa: CATSDLQTGQETQYF; d_call: .; v_call: TRBV24-1; j_call: TRBJ2-5
cdr3_nt: TGTGCCAGCAGTTACGTCGGGGTGGGCAATCAGCCCCAGCATTTT; cdr3_aa: CASSYVGVGNQPQHF; d_call: .; v_call: TRBV6-2/TRBV6-3; j_call: TRBJ1-5
cdr3_nt: TGTGCCAGCAGCTTCTTTACAGGGACGTCCACTGAAGCTTTCTTT; cdr3_aa: CASSFFTGTSTEAFF; d_call: .; v_call: TRBV5-6; j_call: TRBJ1-1
cdr3_nt: TGCGCCAGCAGCCAAGTTGGCAGGGTGAGAGGAAAGGAGGGGGAGCTGTTTTTT; cdr3_aa: CASSQVGRVRGKEGELFF; d_call: .; v_call: TRBV4-1; j_call: TRBJ2-2
cdr3_nt: TGTGCCTGGAGCTTCGGCGGGACAGCAAACACTGAAGCTTTCTTT; cdr3_aa: CAWSFGGTANTEAFF; d_call: TRBD1; v_call: TRBV30; j_call: TRBJ1-1
cdr3_nt: TGTGCCAGCAGCTTAGGGCAGGGGGCGAATAATTCACCCCTCCACTTT; cdr3_aa: CASSLGQGANNSPLHF; d_call: TRBD1; v_call: TRBV7-2; j_call: TRBJ1-6
cdr3_nt: TGTGCCAGCAGTGAATTCGACAGCTCCTACGAGCAGTACTTC; cdr3_aa: CASSEFDSSYEQYF; d_call: .; v_call: TRBV6-1; j_call: TRBJ2-7
cdr3_nt: TGTGCCAGCAGCTCGTACAGGGGGCAATCCACAGATACGCAGTATTTT; cdr3_aa: CASSSYRGQSTDTQYF; d_call: TRBD1; v_call: TRBV5-4; j_call: TRBJ2-3